This T cell receptor (beta chain) was obtained from a study of identical twins. Points from the study as a whole: High-abundance cord blood beta clonotypes had fewer insertions; memory repertoires showed none. Where out-of-frame alpha sequences were twin-shared, they showed excess low generation probability.

CDR3 length equals 14 residues. Remarks on this clonotype: The antigen is undetermined.

The cDNA had a unique molecular identifier and a template-switch universal primer site. MiXCR was run by TCRdb on the 5' RACE reads, yielding one entry per CDR3 protein. The repertoire holds about 490,000 distinct CDR3 sequences, with around 15% as singletons. The same specimen was also included in a second study, on yellow fever vaccine responses in identical twins.

The clonotype was recovered from a woman aged 18-29 years in good health. The rearrangement joins TRBV21-1 to TRBJ2-7; the table's TRBD1 call for D was not verified on the DNA. TRBV21-1 represents a pseudogene. The sequencing sample was made of CD4+ T cells sorted from blood. Here the CDR3 reads CASSNLDRPYEQYV. Written as DNA, the CDR3 is TGTGCCAGCAGCAACCTAGACAGACCCTACGAGCAGTACGTC.